Shown below are 23 T cell receptor beta chains from a single sample sequenced in a study of CD8 T cells in Susac syndrome. The authors reverse transcribed roughly 0.5 to 1 ug RNA with random hexamers. TCRdb re-called the immunoSEQ multiplex PCR reads through MiXCR, storing one row per CDR3 protein. The profile shows about 94,000 distinct CDR3 sequences, just under 95% of them singletons. The sequenced sample was CD4+ T cells from PBMCs. These receptors were obtained from a human donor with Susac syndrome.

The chain couples TRBV6-2 or TRBV6-3 to TRBJ1-5; tentative D call: TRBD1 (5 bases). The V end lost 8 bases, the J end lost 3 bases, and 20 bases lay between the germline ends. Germline V gene sequence: CDR1 MNHEY, CDR2 SVGEGT. This CDR3 region has 16 residues. The CDR3 DNA follows: TGTGCCAGCCTCTCAGGTTATTGGGACTTCAATCAGCCCCAGCATTTT. Translation gives CASLSGYWDFNQPQHF.

This chain links TRBV12-3 or TRBV12-4 with TRBJ1-2; unclear D gene. V gave up 5 bases and J gave up 4 bases, with 14 bases separating them. The CDR3 has 14 residues. The CDR3 nucleotides read TGTGCCAGCAGTGGAACCGCGGGCCCCTATGGCTACACCTTC. This translates into CASSGTAGPYGYTF.

The chain carries TRBV29-1 and TRBJ1-4, with 7 bases matching TRBD1. V lost 4 bases, J lost 4 bases, and 6 bases stayed unmatched. The CDR3 contains 14 residues. Germline CDR1 is SQVTM and CDR2 is ANQGSEA. CDR3 residues: CSVGLTGFNEKLFF. As DNA, the CDR3 is TGCAGCGTTGGATTGACAGGGTTTAATGAAAAACTGTTTTTT.

The genes are TRBV20-1 and TRBJ2-5; D not resolved. There are 11 residues in the CDR3. The ends were cut back, 3 bases at V and 4 bases at J, with 6 bases in the middle. Germline V lookup: CDR1 DFQATT, CDR2 SNEGSKA (reference sequence). As DNA, the CDR3 is TGCAGTGCTAGCATCGGAGAGACCCAGTACTTC. It is translated as CSASIGETQYF.

The chain employs TRBV9 and TRBJ2-1; D is uncertain. Trimming shortened V by 2 bases and J by 6 bases, and 12 bases separated the two germline ends. Per germline, CDR1 SGDLS and CDR2 YYNGEE. The CDR3 has 14 amino acids. This chain's CDR3 is CASSVSALGNEQFF. The CDR3 region has the DNA TGTGCCAGCAGCGTCAGCGCTCTAGGCAATGAGCAGTTCTTC.

This chain connects TRBV12-3 or TRBV12-4 to TRBJ2-5, with TRBD2 matching 7 bases. The trim removed 10 bases at V and 1 base at J, leaving 6 bases unmatched. This CDR3 has 13 residues. This CDR3 reads CATGRGIQETQYF. CDR3 coding DNA: TGTGCCACCGGGCGGGGGATCCAAGAGACCCAGTACTTC.

J is TRBJ2-5 and V is TRBV10-3; 10 bases line up with TRBD2. The CDR3 is made up of 16 amino acids. V was pared by 4 bases and J by 5 bases, with 10 bases of the junction left unmatched. Germline CDR1 reads ENHRY; CDR2 reads SYGVKD. The CDR3 loop reads CAISGESGGARETQYF. In nucleotides, the CDR3 is TGTGCCATCAGTGGAGAGAGCGGGGGGGCCCGGGAGACCCAGTACTTC.

This chain uses TRBV20-1 with TRBJ2-7; no reliable D call. Trimming left V 6 bases short and J 3 bases short, with 12 bases between. From germline, CDR1 is DFQATT and CDR2 SNEGSKA (reference sequence). The CDR3 extends over 12 amino acids. CDR3 DNA: TGCAGTGCCACGGACGGATTCTACGAGCAGTACTTC. It is translated as CSATDGFYEQYF.

The J gene is TRBJ2-5, the V gene TRBV5-1; 9 nucleotides agree with TRBD2. The CDR3 contains 17 residues. V was clipped by 1 base and J by 4 bases; unmatched bases: 11. CDR1 is SGHRS and CDR2 is YFSETQ in the germline V gene. The CDR3 loop is CASSLSAGGGAGETQYF. Written as DNA, the CDR3 is TGCGCCAGCAGCTTGTCAGCGGGCGGGGGGGCTGGAGAGACCCAGTACTTC.

The chain recombines TRBV5-1 with TRBJ1-1; perhaps TRBD1 as D (5 bases). The CDR3 totals 15 residues. V dropped 4 bases and J dropped 3 bases, with 16 bases sitting between them. CDR1 and CDR2 from the germline V gene are SGHRS and YFSETQ. CDR3: CASSPRGGEDTEAFF. The CDR3 coding sequence is TGCGCCAGCAGCCCTCGCGGGGGGGAGGACACTGAAGCTTTCTTT.

The V gene is TRBV7-3, the J gene TRBJ1-6; D not resolved. In germline, CDR1 is SGHTA, CDR2 FQGTGA. CDR3 length: 13 amino acids. V lost 4 bases and J 7 bases, leaving 8 bases between the germline ends. The CDR3 DNA follows: TGTGCCAGCAGCTCACAGCGGAATTCACCCCTCCACTTT. Protein: CASSSQRNSPLHF.

This chain connects TRBV6-5 to TRBJ1-5; tentative D call: TRBD1 (6 bases). The V gene lost 4 bases and the J gene lost 9 bases, with 16 bases spanning the gap. The CDR3 contains 14 residues. Germline CDR1 MNHEY, CDR2 SVGAGI. The CDR3 region has the DNA TGTGCCAGCAGTTTAACAGGGTTAAAGGGGCCCCAGCATTTT. It specifies CASSLTGLKGPQHF.

J is TRBJ1-5 and V is TRBV6-5, with a tentative D call TRBD1 (6 bases). This CDR3 is 17 amino acids long. The V gene lost 4 bases and the J gene lost 2 bases, with 18 bases spanning the gap. CDR1 and CDR2 from the germline V gene are MNHEY and SVGAGI. DNA of the CDR3: TGTGCCAGCAGTTCCCACAGGGCAGAGTCGGGCAATCAGCCCCAGCATTTT. The encoded protein is CASSSHRAESGNQPQHF.

A single count supports this clonotype. This chain connects TRBV9 to TRBJ2-7, with a tentative D call TRBD1 (6 bases). The CDR3 has 15 residues. CDR1 is SGDLS and CDR2 is YYNGEE in the germline V gene. Trimming left V 0 bases short and J 4 bases short, with 14 bases between. This chain's CDR3 is CASSVDTGLSYEQYF. As DNA, the CDR3 is TGTGCCAGCAGCGTAGATACAGGGTTAAGTTACGAGCAGTACTTC.

This chain uses TRBV12-3 or TRBV12-4 with TRBJ2-7; 8 bases match TRBD2. The CDR3 spans 15 residues. V trimming: 1 base; J trimming: 7 bases; junction bases outside the gene matches: 9. CDR3 sequence (DNA): TGTGCCAGCAGTTTAGTTGCGGGGGGAGGTAAGGAGCAGTACTTC. Protein: CASSLVAGGGKEQYF.

This sequence joins TRBV20-1 and TRBJ1-1; D possibly corresponds to TRBD1 (5 bases). There are 15 residues in the CDR3. V was trimmed by 5 bases and J by 0 bases, leaving 16 bases between them. Germline-derived CDR1 and CDR2 are DFQATT and SNEGSKA (reference sequence). In nucleotides, the CDR3 is TGCAGTGCTCCGCCCAGTTTAGGGGTGAACACTGAAGCTTTCTTT. This translates into CSAPPSLGVNTEAFF.

This chain connects TRBV12-3 or TRBV12-4 to TRBJ1-5, with D possibly matching TRBD1 (5 bases). CDR3 length equals 15 residues. Trimming shortened V by 7 bases and J by 3 bases, and 16 bases separated the two germline ends. CDR3 sequence (DNA): TGTGCCAGCACCTCGCAGGGTATTGACAATCAGCCCCAGCATTTT. Amino acid sequence: CASTSQGIDNQPQHF.

The rearrangement links TRBV25-1 to TRBJ2-3; TRBD2 matches 8 bases. Germline values: CDR1 MGHDK, CDR2 SYGVNS. Trimming at V came to 5 bases and at J to 2 bases, leaving 6 bases not matched to a gene. The CDR3 is 15 residues long. Here the CDR3 DNA reads TGTGCCAGCAGTACTATAGCGGGGAACACAGATACGCAGTATTTT. This sequence encodes CASSTIAGNTDTQYF.

This clonotype was seen just once. The V gene is TRBV20-1, the J gene TRBJ2-7, with D unresolved. This CDR3 has 10 residues. Germline V gives CDR1 DFQATT, CDR2 SNEGSKA (reference sequence). V was pared by 5 bases and J by 1 base, with 3 bases between. CDR3 amino acids: CSAGSYEQYF. The CDR3 nucleotides read TGCAGTGCTGGATCCTACGAGCAGTACTTC.

The V gene is TRBV20-1, the J gene TRBJ1-1; tentatively, D is TRBD1 (5 bases). Germline V gives CDR1 DFQATT, CDR2 SNEGSKA (reference sequence). V lost 3 bases and J lost 1, with 12 bases in between. CDR3 length: 14 amino acids. The CDR3 spells CSASGGPGNTEAFF. CDR3 sequence (DNA): TGCAGTGCTAGTGGGGGTCCTGGGAACACTGAAGCTTTCTTT.

The V call is TRBV27, the J call TRBJ1-4; no definite D call. The CDR3 sequence is 12 residues long. V lost 6 bases to trimming and J lost 5 bases, with 7 bases between them. From germline, CDR1 is MNHEY and CDR2 SMNVEV (reference sequence). The CDR3 loop is CASRGMNEKLFF. The DNA for the CDR3 is TGTGCCAGCAGGGGAATGAATGAAAAACTGTTTTTT.

This clonotype was seen only a few times. The rearrangement joins TRBV6-2 or TRBV6-3 to TRBJ2-4; a weak D match, TRBD1 (6 bases). This CDR3 is built from 14 residues. V gave up 6 bases and J gave up 1 base, with 10 bases separating them. Germline-derived CDR1 and CDR2 are MNHEY and SVGEGT. As DNA, the CDR3 is TGTGCCAGCAGCACCACAGGGGCCAAAAACATTCAGTACTTC. This codes for CASSTTGAKNIQYF.

This chain links TRBV4-3 with TRBJ2-4; 7 bases align to TRBD2. Trimming at V came to 3 bases and at J to 1 base, leaving 0 bases not matched to a gene. This CDR3 has 14 amino acids. CDR1 and CDR2 from the germline V gene are LGHNA and YSLEER. DNA of the CDR3: TGCGCCAGCAGCCAGGGGGGGGCCAAAAACATTCAGTACTTC. Translating it yields CASSQGGAKNIQYF.